A single T cell receptor beta chain is shown here with its context. This entry comes from a study of blood T cell repertoires in COVID-19. Across the whole study: Samples representing acute and convalescent COVID-19 were sourced from the United States, Italy and Spain.

Source study methods: Cell counts per sample came from amplifying reference gene primers. Using immunoSEQ multiplex PCR, the repertoire was profiled, and TCRdb retains in-frame clones only, with some absent. V, J and clone size reflect that table, while D and trimming were determined from the DNA. This sample has approximately 400,000 clones; 80% to 90% occur once, and the top ten carry roughly 1.4%. This CDR3 region has 16 residues. Trimming at V came to 4 bases and at J to 4 bases, leaving 5 bases not matched to a gene. CDR1 and CDR2 from the germline V gene are LGHNA and YNFKEQ. The chain is built from TRBV4-2 and TRBJ2-2, with 11 bases fitting TRBD2. This sequence originates from a man under 40 who had recovered from COVID-19. The sequencing sample was made of PBMCs or T cells enriched from blood (not recorded which). Written as DNA, the CDR3 is TGTGCCAGCAGCCCAGACGGGACTAGCGGCACCGGGGAGCTGTTTTTT. Translated: CASSPDGTSGTGELFF.